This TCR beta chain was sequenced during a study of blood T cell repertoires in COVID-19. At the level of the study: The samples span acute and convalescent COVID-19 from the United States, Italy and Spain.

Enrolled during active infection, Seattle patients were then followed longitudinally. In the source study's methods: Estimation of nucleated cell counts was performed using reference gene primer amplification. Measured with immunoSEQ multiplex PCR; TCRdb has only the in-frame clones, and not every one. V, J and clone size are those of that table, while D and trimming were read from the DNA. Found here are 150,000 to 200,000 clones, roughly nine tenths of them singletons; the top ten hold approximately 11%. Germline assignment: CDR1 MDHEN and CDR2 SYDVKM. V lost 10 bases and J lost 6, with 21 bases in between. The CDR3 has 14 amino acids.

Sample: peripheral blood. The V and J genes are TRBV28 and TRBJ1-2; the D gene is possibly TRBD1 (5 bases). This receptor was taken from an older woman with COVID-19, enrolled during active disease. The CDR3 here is CATPLGAGRDGYTF. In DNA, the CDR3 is TGTGCCACCCCCCTCGGGGCAGGGAGGGATGGCTACACCTTC.